This entry lists 5 T cell receptor beta chains sequenced from one sample in a study of T cell responses to AZD1222 COVID-19 vaccine. Sequenced by immunoSEQ multiplex PCR; TCRdb stores in-frame clones only, minus some. The sample includes about 130,000 clones, around 92% of them seen just once. Sequenced material: peripheral blood, taken on day 0 of AZD1222 vaccination. These receptors were taken from an adult in good health.

The chain couples TRBV18 to TRBJ2-1; 7 positions match TRBD2. The junction had 1 base not matched to a gene; V was cut back by 8 bases and J by 0 bases. CDR1 and CDR2 (germline): KGHSH, LQKENI. There are 13 residues in the CDR3. This CDR3 reads CASLAVSYNEQFF. CDR3 bases: TGTGCCAGCCTAGCGGTCTCCTACAATGAGCAGTTCTTC. The complete variable domain, with remaining parts taken from reference TRBV18 and TRBJ2-1, reads NAGVMQNPRHLVRRRGQEARLRCSPMKGHSHVYWYRQLPEEGLKFMVYLQKENIIDESGMPKERFSAEFPKEGPSILRIQQVVRGDSAAYFCASLAVSYNEQFFGPGTRLTVL.

J is TRBJ2-7 and V is TRBV7-3; D assignment may be TRBD1 or TRBD2 (5 bases each). The CDR3 runs to 10 residues. Trimming left V 5 bases short and J 9 bases short, with 8 bases between. The germline CDR1 and CDR2 sequences are SGHTA and FQGTGA. This CDR3 reads CASSPRGQYF. The DNA of the CDR3 is TGTGCCAGCAGCCCGAGGGGGCAGTACTTC.

The chain carries TRBV7-3 and TRBJ2-1; D remains ambiguous. CDR1 is SGHTA, CDR2 FQGTGA, per germline. Trimming shortened V by 5 bases and J by 0 bases, and 14 bases separated the two germline ends. The CDR3 loop spans 16 amino acids. CDR3 in DNA: TGTGCCAGCAGCCCCCGGTTGGTCAGCTCCTACAATGAGCAGTTCTTC. Protein sequence: CASSPRLVSSYNEQFF.

The rearrangement uses TRBV19 and TRBJ2-1, with TRBD2 matching over 9 bases. Germline-derived CDR1 and CDR2 are LNHDA and SQIVND (reference sequence). The CDR3 consists of 16 residues. With 5 bases clipped from V and 3 bases from J, the junction kept 8 bases outside the gene matches. CDR3 region: CASSPHPSGIYNEQFF. The CDR3 DNA reads TGTGCCAGTAGTCCTCACCCTAGCGGGATCTACAATGAGCAGTTCTTC. Together with reference TRBV19 and TRBJ2-1, the CDR3 gives the full variable domain: DGGITQSPKYLFRKEGQNVTLSCEQNLNHDAMYWYRQDPGQGLRLIYYSQIVNDFQKGDIAEGYSVSREKKESFPLTVTSAQKNPTAFYLCASSPHPSGIYNEQFFGPGTRLTVL.

The chain recombines TRBV10-3 with TRBJ2-1, with D possibly being TRBD1 or TRBD2 (5 bases each). CDR1 ENHRY and CDR2 SYGVKD come from the germline V gene. The CDR3 length is 12 residues. V lost 2 bases and J lost 7, with 6 bases in between. CDR3 loop: CAISEEGNEQFF. DNA for the CDR3: TGTGCCATCAGTGAGGAGGGGAATGAGCAGTTCTTC.